Following are 21 T cell receptor beta chains from one sample sequenced in a study of T cell responses to AZD1222 COVID-19 vaccine. Sequencing was performed with immunoSEQ multiplex PCR; in TCRdb, only in-frame clones are kept and a portion is missing. The sample records about 180,000 clones, about 91% being singletons. This sample comprised peripheral blood, obtained on day 0 of AZD1222 vaccination. The receptors originated from an adult in good health.

The rearrangement links TRBV7-2 to TRBJ1-5; no definite D call. Germline V gene sequence: CDR1 SGHTA, CDR2 FQGNSA. This CDR3 spans 15 amino acids. With 1 base removed from V and 0 bases from J, the gap between germline ends came to 7 bases. The CDR3 region is CASSLEANSNQPQHF. The CDR3 DNA follows: TGTGCCAGCAGCTTAGAGGCAAATAGCAATCAGCCCCAGCATTTT.

The chain carries TRBV15 and TRBJ1-2; TRBD1 is a possible D gene (5 bases). Germline-derived CDR1 and CDR2 are LNHNV and YYDKDF (reference sequence). Trimming removed 0 bases from V and 4 bases from J, with 12 bases in between. There are 15 residues in the CDR3. CDR3 sequence (DNA): TGTGCCACCAGCAGAGATACCGGGGCAGGCTATGGCTACACCTTC. Translation gives CATSRDTGAGYGYTF. Drawing the rest from reference TRBV15 and TRBJ1-2, the complete variable domain is DAMVIQNPRYQVTQFGKPVTLSCSQTLNHNVMYWYQQKSSQAPKLLFHYYDKDFNNEADTPDNFQSRRPNTSFCFLDIRSPGLGDTAMYLCATSRDTGAGYGYTFGSGTRLTVV.

This chain uses TRBV4-2 with TRBJ1-1, with TRBD1 as a possible D gene (5 bases). The germline V gene has CDR1 LGHNA and CDR2 YNFKEQ. V lost 1 base and J lost 6, with 15 bases in between. The CDR3 consists of 15 residues. The CDR3 loop reads CASSQGLFRGAEAFF. As DNA, the CDR3 is TGTGCCAGCAGCCAAGGATTATTTCGGGGGGCTGAAGCTTTCTTT.

The V and J genes are TRBV11-2 and TRBJ1-2; D unclear. Looked up from germline, CDR1 is SGHAT and CDR2 is FQNNGV. Trimming took 1 base from V and 2 from J, leaving 5 bases between them. The CDR3 sequence is 13 residues long. The CDR3 DNA reads as TGTGCCAGCAGCTTAGGGGCAAACTATGGCTACACCTTC. Its protein product is CASSLGANYGYTF.

This clone was observed a few times. V is TRBV30 and J is TRBJ1-1; D is perhaps TRBD1 (5 bases). The CDR3 consists of 14 residues. Germline values: CDR1 GTSNPN, CDR2 SVGIG (reference sequence). V was pared by 3 bases and J by 3 bases, with 14 bases between. CDR3 loop: CAWSDPPGYTEAFF. The CDR3 bases are TGTGCCTGGAGCGACCCCCCAGGGTACACTGAAGCTTTCTTT. Full variable domain (missing parts from reference TRBV30 and TRBJ1-1): SQTIHQWPATLVQPVGSPLSLECTVEGTSNPNLYWYRQAAGRGLQLLFYSVGIGQISSEVPQNLSASRPQDRQFILSSKKLLLSDSGFYLCAWSDPPGYTEAFFGQGTRLTVV.

V and J are TRBV9 and TRBJ2-2; D ambiguous. V dropped 2 bases and J dropped 0 bases, with 8 bases sitting between them. Germline CDR1 and CDR2: SGDLS and YYNGEE. The CDR3 is 15 residues long. Here the CDR3 reads CASSVARTNTGELFF. The CDR3 DNA follows: TGTGCCAGCAGCGTGGCCAGGACGAACACCGGGGAGCTGTTTTTT.

This sequence joins TRBV7-2 and TRBJ2-7; TRBD2 matches 8 bases. Germline V gene sequence: CDR1 SGHTA, CDR2 FQGNSA. After removal of 8 bases from V and 7 bases from J, the junction contained 16 bases not matched to a gene. The length of the CDR3 is 15 residues. DNA for the CDR3: TGTGCCAGCTCTACAAGCGCGGGGGGAGGGGGAGAGCAGTACTTC. Translated: CASSTSAGGGGEQYF.

This clone was detected only once. The chain uses TRBV7-2 and TRBJ1-2; D might be TRBD1 (5 bases). Trimming took off 2 bases at V and 3 bases at J, with 10 bases between the two ends. CDR1 is SGHTA and CDR2 is FQGNSA in the germline V gene. CDR3 length: 14 residues. CDR3 region: CASSLTVTDYGYTF. In nucleotides, the CDR3 is TGTGCCAGCAGCTTAACGGTGACAGACTATGGCTACACCTTC.

The rearrangement joins TRBV5-4 to TRBJ2-7; either TRBD1 or TRBD2 may supply D (5 bases each). Trimming cost V 5 bases and J 4 bases, with 10 bases left between them. The CDR3 has 12 amino acids. Germline V CDR1 and CDR2: SGHNT, YYREEE (reference sequence). CDR3 bases: TGTGCCAGCAGGGGGTGGGGGTACGAGCAGTACTTC. It specifies CASRGWGYEQYF.

V usage is TRBV7-2 and J usage is TRBJ2-2; 13 positions agree with TRBD2. The trim removed 1 base at V and 6 bases at J, leaving 5 bases unmatched. Germline-derived CDR1 and CDR2 are SGHTA and FQGNSA. The CDR3 runs to 17 residues. Here the CDR3 reads CASSLDRLAGGPGELFF. In DNA, the CDR3 is TGTGCCAGCAGCTTAGATAGACTAGCGGGGGGCCCCGGGGAGCTGTTTTTT.

This rearrangement joins TRBV27 to TRBJ1-4, with D unresolved. Germline V gives CDR1 MNHEY, CDR2 SMNVEV (reference sequence). V was pared by 7 bases and J by 8 bases, with 8 bases between. The CDR3 covers 11 residues. The CDR3 sequence: CASKGNEKLFF. As DNA, the CDR3 is TGTGCCAGCAAGGGCAACGAAAAACTGTTTTTT.

This chain uses TRBV5-1 with TRBJ2-3; D remains ambiguous. The CDR3 runs 15 residues. V was trimmed by 0 bases and J by 6 bases, leaving 14 bases between them. CDR1 and CDR2 (germline): SGHRS, YFSETQ. This chain's CDR3 is CASSLAAAPFDTQYF. The CDR3 region has the DNA TGCGCCAGCAGCTTGGCCGCAGCGCCTTTCGATACGCAGTATTTT. Based on the CDR3 plus reference TRBV5-1 and TRBJ2-3, the full variable domain is KAGVTQTPRYLIKTRGQQVTLSCSPISGHRSVSWYQQTPGQGLQFLFEYFSETQRNKGNFPGRFSGRQFSNSRSEMNVSTLELGDSALYLCASSLAAAPFDTQYFGPGTRLTVL.

Only one count was recorded for this clone. The gene calls are TRBV7-8 and TRBJ1-4; D remains ambiguous. The CDR3 is 13 residues long. V was trimmed by 7 bases and J by 8 bases, leaving 14 bases between them. The germline V gene encodes CDR1 SGHVS and CDR2 FQNEAQ. The chain's CDR3 is CASTKPGAEKLFF. Here the CDR3 DNA reads TGTGCCAGCACCAAGCCAGGAGCCGAAAAACTGTTTTTT.

The chain combines TRBV6-1 with TRBJ1-6; possibly TRBD1 for D (5 bases). The CDR3 is 13 amino acids. Trimming cost V 8 bases and J 9 bases, with 14 bases left between them. CDR1 MNHNS and CDR2 SASEGT come from the germline V gene. CDR3 loop: CASSGPGSSPLHF. In DNA form, the CDR3 reads TGTGCCAGCTCTGGGCCAGGGAGTTCACCCCTCCACTTT.

This sequence joins TRBV7-9 and TRBJ1-4; D call uncertain. CDR1 and CDR2 from the germline V gene are SEHNR and FQNEAQ (reference sequence). CDR3 size: 15 residues. With 7 bases removed from V and 3 bases from J, the gap between germline ends came to 15 bases. The CDR3: CASTRQAAANEKLFF. The CDR3 coding sequence is TGTGCCAGCACCCGTCAGGCCGCCGCTAATGAAAAACTGTTTTTT. The full variable domain, rest sourced from reference TRBV7-9 and TRBJ1-4, is DTGVSQNPRHKITKRGQNVTFRCDPISEHNRLYWYRQTLGQGPEFLTYFQNEAQLEKSRLLSDRFSAERPKGSFSTLEIQRTEQGDSAMYLCASTRQAAANEKLFFGSGTQLSVL.

The chain carries TRBV7-6 and TRBJ2-3; TRBD1 matches 8 bases. Germline V gene sequence: CDR1 SGHVS, CDR2 FNYEAQ. The CDR3 is made up of 17 amino acids. J was trimmed by 1 base and V by 5 bases; bases with no gene match: 11. DNA of the CDR3: TGTGCCAGCAGCACACGGACGACAGGGGTAGGCACAGATACGCAGTATTTT. Translated, it gives CASSTRTTGVGTDTQYF.

V and J are TRBV4-2 and TRBJ2-1; 8 bases are shared with TRBD1. This CDR3 is built from 16 residues. Unmatched junction bases numbered 4, after V lost 0 bases and J lost 3 bases. Germline assignment: CDR1 LGHNA and CDR2 YNFKEQ. The CDR3, as DNA: TGTGCCAGCAGCCAAGATCGCGGGACAGGCTACAATGAGCAGTTCTTC. This codes for CASSQDRGTGYNEQFF.

The chain has TRBV7-8 and TRBJ1-4; D unclear. Per germline, CDR1 SGHVS and CDR2 FQNEAQ. This CDR3 region has 15 residues. V was clipped by 5 bases and J by 8 bases, with 18 bases between them. In DNA form, the CDR3 reads TGTGCCAGCAGCCCACAACGAGGGCGGAGGGAAAAACTGTTTTTT. It encodes CASSPQRGRREKLFF.

V is TRBV6-5 and J is TRBJ1-1; no definite D call. The germline V and J ends were trimmed by 6 bases and 1 base, with 6 bases remaining between them. This CDR3 is 12 amino acids long. The germline gives CDR1 MNHEY, CDR2 SVGAGI. CDR3 loop: CASRLKNTEAFF. The CDR3 DNA reads as TGTGCCAGCAGGCTAAAGAACACTGAAGCTTTCTTT.

CDR3 nucleotides: TGTGCCAGCAGTTTAACAGGTTCGGGGTATGGCTACACCTTC. This translates into CASSLTGSGYGYTF. The chain carries TRBV27 and TRBJ1-2; maybe TRBD1 (5 bases). Germline CDR1 and CDR2: MNHEY and SMNVEV (reference sequence). V lost 2 bases to trimming and J lost 5 bases, with 12 bases between them. The CDR3 contains 14 residues.

The J gene is TRBJ1-4, the V gene TRBV6-5; TRBD1 might be the D (6 bases). The CDR3 contains 13 residues. Germline V gene lookup returns CDR1 MNHEY and CDR2 SVGAGI. The germline V and J ends were trimmed by 0 bases and 8 bases, with 7 bases remaining between them. The CDR3 DNA is TGTGCCAGCAGTTACTCTCAGGGGGAAAAACTGTTTTTT. It translates to CASSYSQGEKLFF.